Below are 6 T cell receptor beta chains sequenced from a single sample in a study of identical twins. TCRdb itself ran the 5' RACE reads through MiXCR, one entry per CDR3 protein. The table includes 200,000 to 250,000 distinct CDR3 sequences, over 5.5% detected once. The same specimen was also included in a second study, on T cells expressing NK-cell markers.

Sequenced sample: CD8+ T cells sorted from blood. These receptors were collected from a young woman in good health.

The DNA for the CDR3 is TGTGCCAGCAGCGTAAACAGGGGCGAACTGTTTTTT. Amino acids: CASSVNRGELFF. The chain combines TRBV9 with TRBJ1-4; the match to TRBD1 covers 7 bases. The V segment lost 1 base and the J segment 12 bases; nucleotides outside the gene matches: 3. Germline CDR1 is SGDLS and CDR2 is YYNGEE. The CDR3 runs 12 residues.

In its sample, this clonotype was seen many times. The J gene is TRBJ1-5, the V gene TRBV12-3 or TRBV12-4; TRBD1 is a possible D gene (5 bases). With 4 bases removed from V and 5 bases from J, the gap between germline ends came to 12 bases. The length of the CDR3 is 14 residues. CDR3 region: CASSSGGTYQPQHF. CDR3 sequence (DNA): TGTGCCAGCAGTTCGGGGGGAACCTATCAGCCCCAGCATTTT.

This clonotype was observed a handful of times. This rearrangement joins TRBV7-2 to TRBJ2-7; TRBD2 is a possible D gene (5 bases). The CDR3 contains 15 residues. Germline CDR1 and CDR2: SGHTA and FQGNSA. V was pared by 5 bases and J by 4 bases, with 18 bases between. The CDR3 nucleotides are TGTGCCAGCAGCCAGACTATTTGGGGTGGTTACGAGCAGTACTTC. Its protein product is CASSQTIWGGYEQYF.

This sequence joins TRBV12-5 and TRBJ1-1; D ambiguous. The CDR3 extends over 13 amino acids. V lost 2 bases and J lost 4, with 8 bases in between. Germline CDR1 LGHNT, CDR2 FRNRAP. CDR3: CASGLSRFTEAFF. Written as DNA, the CDR3 is TGTGCTAGTGGTTTGTCCCGGTTCACTGAAGCTTTCTTT.

This clonotype has a handful of counts. The rearrangement uses TRBV5-1 and TRBJ1-1; 9 bases line up with TRBD1. Germline V gives CDR1 SGHRS, CDR2 YFSETQ. There are 15 residues in the CDR3. V gave up 4 bases and J gave up 8 bases; unmatched junction bases: 12. The CDR3 bases are TGCGCCAGCAGCCCAGGGGACAGGGCGTTACCAGAAGCTTTCTTT. Translated: CASSPGDRALPEAFF.

There are many counts of this clonotype. The rearrangement uses TRBV12-3 or TRBV12-4 and TRBJ2-1; no reliable D call. This CDR3 comprises 12 residues. V was clipped by 0 bases and J by 9 bases, with 6 bases between them. The CDR3 DNA sequence: TGTGCCAGCAGTTTAGCGAGTTTTGAGCAGTTCTTC. This gives the protein CASSLASFEQFF.